This T cell receptor beta chain stems from a study of T cells after yellow fever vaccination. V lost 5 bases, J lost 3 bases, and 8 bases stayed unmatched. The CDR3 spans 16 residues. The germline CDR1 and CDR2 sequences are LGHNA and YNFKEQ. TCRdb reprocessed the 5' RACE reads via MiXCR and lists one record per CDR3 protein. This sample has more than 350,000 distinct CDR3 sequences, with 11% found just once. This clonotype was observed a handful of times. The rearrangement links TRBV4-2 to TRBJ2-3; 10 bases map to TRBD2. The TCR sequence derives from a man younger than 35 who received the YFV17D yellow fever vaccine. The starting material was PBMCs, obtained on the day of the first yellow fever vaccination. The CDR3 loop reads CASSFPSGGGTDTQYF. CDR3 in DNA: TGTGCCAGCAGCTTCCCGAGCGGGGGGGGAACAGATACGCAGTATTTT.